These 2 T cell receptor beta chains originate from one sample sequenced in a study of early stage breast cancer tumors. The assay was immunoSEQ multiplex PCR, and TCRdb's table has in-frame clones only and misses some. The sample lists under 45,000 clones, about 73% occurring once. Material for sequencing was blood. These receptor sequences come from a person aged 45 to 59 with breast cancer.

V and J are TRBV27 and TRBJ1-5, with TRBD1 matching over 7 bases. Trimming cost V 4 bases and J 4 bases; bases outside gene matches: 1. CDR3 length: 13 residues. The germline V gene has CDR1 MNHEY and CDR2 SMNVEV (reference sequence). CDR3 in DNA: TGTGCCAGCAGTTGGGACAGAAATCAGCCCCAGCATTTT. It codes for CASSWDRNQPQHF.

The chain combines TRBV11-2 with TRBJ2-7; 7 nucleotides agree with TRBD2. CDR3 length equals 14 residues. Trimming at V came to 7 bases and at J to 4 bases, leaving 10 bases not matched to a gene. Germline values: CDR1 SGHAT, CDR2 FQNNGV. DNA for the CDR3: TGTGCCAGCAAGATTGGGCGGGGAGGGTACGAGCAGTACGTC. Protein sequence: CASKIGRGGYEQYV.